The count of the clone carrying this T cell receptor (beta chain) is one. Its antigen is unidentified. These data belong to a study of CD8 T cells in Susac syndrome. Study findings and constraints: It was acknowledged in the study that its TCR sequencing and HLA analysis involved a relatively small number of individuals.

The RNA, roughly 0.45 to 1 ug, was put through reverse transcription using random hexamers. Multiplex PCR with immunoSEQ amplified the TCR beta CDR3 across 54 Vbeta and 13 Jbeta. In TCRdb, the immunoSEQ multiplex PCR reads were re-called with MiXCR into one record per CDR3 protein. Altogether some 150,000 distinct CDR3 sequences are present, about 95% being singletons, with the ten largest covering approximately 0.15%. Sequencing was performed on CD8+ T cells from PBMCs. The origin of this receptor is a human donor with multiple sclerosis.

Here the CDR3 DNA reads TGCGCCAGCAGCCAAACTAGCGTCCAAGAGACCCAGTACTTC. Its translation: CASSQTSVQETQYF. The chain couples TRBV4-1 to TRBJ2-5; 7 bases are a match to TRBD2. V shed 2 bases and J 1 base; nucleotides not matched to a gene: 1. Germline lookup yields CDR1 MGHRA and CDR2 YSYEKL. The CDR3 covers 14 residues.